The TCR beta chain described here comes from a study of OX40 agonist ivuxolimab in advanced cancers. For context, the study as a whole: Ivuxolimab, which targeted the costimulatory receptor OX40 (CD134), was an agonistic, fully human IgG2 monoclonal antibody. Intravenous ivuxolimab was administered to patients every 2 weeks at six dose levels: 0.01, 0.1, 0.3, 1.5, 3 and 10 mg/kg. In the dose-escalation cohort, approximately 83% of patients were male, and the mean age was approximately 60 years with a range of roughly 23 to 79. Three dose-escalation patients achieved partial responses, one with hepatocellular carcinoma and two with cutaneous melanoma. Prior anti-PD-1, anti-PD-L1 or anti-CTLA-4 therapy was permitted, and checkpoint inhibitors had been received by under 50% of dose-escalation patients. The monotherapy dose-escalation portion (N ≈ 52 patients) of the phase I ivuxolimab trial is reported in the paper. Of the 50 to 55 dose-escalation patients, hepatocellular carcinoma was present in about 20, melanoma in roughly 15, renal cell carcinoma in 9 and head and neck cancer in 9. The purpose of peripheral TCRbeta sequencing was to test whether ivuxolimab changed TCR sequence diversity and led to clonal T-cell expansion. Results and caveats for the whole study, not just this receptor: Which antigens the clonally expanded peripheral T cells were specific for was not determined. After ivuxolimab, CD8+ T cells had more expanded clones than CD4+ T cells on average. Clonal expansion of both CD4+ and CD8+ blood T cells was observed from baseline to week 6 at doses 0.1 to 3.0 mg/kg. Low levels of normalized T-cell clonal expansion were also shown by some nonresponding patients. In the 0.1-3.0 mg/kg groups, partial responders were among the patients with the lowest normalized peripheral clonal expansion, particularly in CD8+ T cells.

The cysteine opens and the phenylalanine closes a CDR3 of 15 amino acids. The CDR3 DNA has 45 bases and is translated from base 1. The germline V gene sets CDR1 to SGDLS and CDR2 to YYNGEE. Trimming leaves V shorter by 0 bases and J shorter by 4 bases, with the junction holding 4 bases beyond the gene matches. Genomic DNA was isolated from the sorted cells so that the TCRbeta CDR3 region could be sequenced. TCRbeta CDR3 regions were sequenced using the immunoSEQ Assay. In its TCRdb copy, this immuneACCESS table keeps in-frame sequences only and misses some clones. Where compared with another copy, unresolved V genes explain less than half of these, and the others have no known cause. A total of about 71,000 clones appear in this sample, around 83% of them only once. The top ten clonotypes cover around 0.99% of the sample. With regard to this clone: No cognate antigen has been identified for it. There are no base qualities to consult, and no much larger clone falls within one base.

Patients with autoimmune disease history or receiving systemic immunosuppression were excluded from the trial. Peripheral blood for TCR sequencing was collected from all dose cohorts at baseline, on cycle 4 day 1, and on cycle 7 day 1. Samples were obtained from an open-label, multicenter, first-in-human phase I dose-escalation trial of ivuxolimab. The trial enrolled adults with locally advanced or metastatic head and neck squamous cell, hepatocellular, melanoma or renal cell carcinoma. Before TCR sequencing, CD4+ T cells and CD8+ T cells were sorted from peripheral blood as separate populations. The chain is assembled from TRBV9 and TRBJ2-5; 9 of the junction bases match TRBD2. The sample was CD4+ or CD8+ T cells sorted from blood, taken in a trial of the OX40 agonist ivuxolimab. The TCR comes from an adult with an advanced solid tumor such as melanoma, head and neck, liver or kidney cancer. The CDR3 protein: CASSVAELAGETQYF. The nucleotide sequence reads TGTGCCAGCAGCGTAGCAGAACTAGCGGGAGAGACCCAGTACTTC.